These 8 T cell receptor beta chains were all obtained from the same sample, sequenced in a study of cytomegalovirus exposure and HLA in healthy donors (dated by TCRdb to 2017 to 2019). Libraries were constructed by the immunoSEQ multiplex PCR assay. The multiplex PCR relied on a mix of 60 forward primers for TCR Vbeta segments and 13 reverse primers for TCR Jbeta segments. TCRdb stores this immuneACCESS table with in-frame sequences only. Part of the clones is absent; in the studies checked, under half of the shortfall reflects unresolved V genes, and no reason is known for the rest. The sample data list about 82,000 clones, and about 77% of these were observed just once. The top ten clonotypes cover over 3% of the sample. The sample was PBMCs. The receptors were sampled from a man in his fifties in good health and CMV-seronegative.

The chain's CDR3 is CASSLLVRGKNTEAFF. CDR3 nucleotides: TGTGCCAGCAGTCTCTTGGTTAGGGGCAAGAACACTGAAGCTTTCTTT. The rearrangement joins TRBV28 to TRBJ1-1, with TRBD1 as a possible D gene (5 bases). Per germline, CDR1 MDHEN and CDR2 SYDVKM. The CDR3 has 16 amino acids. Trimming left V 5 bases short and J 1 base short, with 17 bases between.

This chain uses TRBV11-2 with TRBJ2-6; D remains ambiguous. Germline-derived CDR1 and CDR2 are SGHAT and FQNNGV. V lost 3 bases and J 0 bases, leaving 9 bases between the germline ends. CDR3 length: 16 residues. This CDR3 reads CASSFQVSSGANVLTF. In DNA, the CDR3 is TGTGCCAGCAGCTTCCAGGTCAGCTCTGGGGCCAACGTCCTGACTTTC.

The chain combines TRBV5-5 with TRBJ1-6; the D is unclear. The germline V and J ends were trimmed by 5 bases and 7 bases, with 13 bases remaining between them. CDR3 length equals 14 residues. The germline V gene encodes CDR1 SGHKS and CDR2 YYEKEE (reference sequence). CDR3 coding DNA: TGTGCCAGCAGGGCCCCCGGGGAGAATTCACCCCTCCACTTT. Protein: CASRAPGENSPLHF.

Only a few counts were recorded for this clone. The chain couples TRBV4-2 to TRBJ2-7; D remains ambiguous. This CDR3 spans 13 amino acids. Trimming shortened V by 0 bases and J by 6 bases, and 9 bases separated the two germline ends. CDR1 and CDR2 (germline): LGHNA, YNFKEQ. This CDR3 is CASSQDLEFEQYF. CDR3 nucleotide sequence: TGTGCCAGCAGCCAAGACCTGGAGTTCGAGCAGTACTTC.

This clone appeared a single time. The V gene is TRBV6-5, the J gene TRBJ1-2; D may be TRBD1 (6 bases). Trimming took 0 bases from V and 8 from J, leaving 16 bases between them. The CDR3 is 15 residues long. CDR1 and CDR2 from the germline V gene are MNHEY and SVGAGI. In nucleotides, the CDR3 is TGTGCCAGCAGTTACTCAAAGTACAGGGACGGCGGCTACACCTTC. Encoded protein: CASSYSKYRDGGYTF.

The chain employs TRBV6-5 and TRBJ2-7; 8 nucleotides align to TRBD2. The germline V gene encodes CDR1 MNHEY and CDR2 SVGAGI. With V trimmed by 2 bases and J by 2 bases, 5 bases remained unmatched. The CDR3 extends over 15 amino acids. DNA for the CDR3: TGTGCCAGCAGTTACGCTAGCGGGCCCCCCTACGAGCAGTACTTC. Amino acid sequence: CASSYASGPPYEQYF.

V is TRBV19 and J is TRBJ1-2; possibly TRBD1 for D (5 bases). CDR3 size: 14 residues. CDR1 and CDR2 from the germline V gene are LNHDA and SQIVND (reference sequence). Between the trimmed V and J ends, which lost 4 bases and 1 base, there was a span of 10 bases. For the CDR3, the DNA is TGTGCCAGTAGTAAAGGGGCTTTTAACTATGGCTACACCTTC. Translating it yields CASSKGAFNYGYTF.

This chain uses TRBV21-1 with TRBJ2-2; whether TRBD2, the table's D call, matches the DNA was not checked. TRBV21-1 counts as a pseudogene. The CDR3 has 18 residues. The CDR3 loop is CASSKDPAGGIAAGELFF. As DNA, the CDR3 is TGTGCCAGCAGCAAAGATCCAGCGGGGGGGATCGCGGCCGGGGAGCTGTTTTTT.